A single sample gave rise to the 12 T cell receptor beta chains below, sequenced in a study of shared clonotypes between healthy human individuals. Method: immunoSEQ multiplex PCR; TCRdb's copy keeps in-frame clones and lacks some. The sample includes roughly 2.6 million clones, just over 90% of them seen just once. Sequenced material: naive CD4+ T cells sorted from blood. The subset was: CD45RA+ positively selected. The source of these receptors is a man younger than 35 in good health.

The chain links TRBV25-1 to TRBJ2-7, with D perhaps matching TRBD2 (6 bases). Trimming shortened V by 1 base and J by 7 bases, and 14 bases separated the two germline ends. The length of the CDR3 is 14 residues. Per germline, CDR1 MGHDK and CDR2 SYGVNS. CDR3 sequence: CASSELFLAGEQYF. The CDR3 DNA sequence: TGTGCCAGCAGTGAATTATTCTTGGCGGGGGAGCAGTACTTC.

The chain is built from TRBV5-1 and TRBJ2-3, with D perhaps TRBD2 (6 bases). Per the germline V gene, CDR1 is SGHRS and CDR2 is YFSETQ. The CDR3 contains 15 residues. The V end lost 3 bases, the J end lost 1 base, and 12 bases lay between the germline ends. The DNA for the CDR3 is TGCGCCAGCAGCTCCTCCTCGGGGGGCACAGATACGCAGTATTTT. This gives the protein CASSSSSGGTDTQYF.

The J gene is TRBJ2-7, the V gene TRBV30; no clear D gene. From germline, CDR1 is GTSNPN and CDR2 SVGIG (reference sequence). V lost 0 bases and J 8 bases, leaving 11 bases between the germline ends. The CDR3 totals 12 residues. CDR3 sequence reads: CAWSVSTGKQYF. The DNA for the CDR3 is TGTGCCTGGAGTGTTAGTACCGGCAAGCAGTACTTC.

The CDR3 DNA reads TGTGCCAGCAGCTTCGGGTTTGGCACTGAAGCTTTCTTT. This sequence encodes CASSFGFGTEAFF. The chain recombines TRBV7-2 with TRBJ1-1; D call uncertain. The CDR3 is made up of 13 amino acids. CDR1 and CDR2 (germline): SGHTA, FQGNSA. Trimming cost V 3 bases and J 4 bases, with 9 bases left between them. The full variable domain, rest sourced from reference TRBV7-2 and TRBJ1-1, is GAGVSQSPSNKVTEKGKDVELRCDPISGHTALYWYRQSLGQGLEFLIYFQGNSAPDKSGLPSDRFSAERTGGSVSTLTIQRTQQEDSAVYLCASSFGFGTEAFFGQGTRLTVV.

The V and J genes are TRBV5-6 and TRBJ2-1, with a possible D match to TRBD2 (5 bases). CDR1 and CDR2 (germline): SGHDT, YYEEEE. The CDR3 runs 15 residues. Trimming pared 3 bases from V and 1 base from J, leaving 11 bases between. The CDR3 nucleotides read TGTGCCAGCAGCTCGGTCGGGATGTCCTACAATGAGCAGTTCTTC. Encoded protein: CASSSVGMSYNEQFF.

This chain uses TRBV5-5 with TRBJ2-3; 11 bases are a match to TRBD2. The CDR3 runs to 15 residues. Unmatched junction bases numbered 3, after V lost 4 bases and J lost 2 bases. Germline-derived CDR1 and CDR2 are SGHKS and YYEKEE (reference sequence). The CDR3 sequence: CASSRLAGPTDTQYF. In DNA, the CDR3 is TGTGCCAGCAGCCGACTAGCGGGGCCCACAGATACGCAGTATTTT.

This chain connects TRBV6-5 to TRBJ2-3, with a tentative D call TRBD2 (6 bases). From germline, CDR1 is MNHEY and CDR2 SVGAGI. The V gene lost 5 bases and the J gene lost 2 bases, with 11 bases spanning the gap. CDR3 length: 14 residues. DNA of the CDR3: TGTGCCAGCAGTACTGGACTAAACACAGATACGCAGTATTTT. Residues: CASSTGLNTDTQYF.

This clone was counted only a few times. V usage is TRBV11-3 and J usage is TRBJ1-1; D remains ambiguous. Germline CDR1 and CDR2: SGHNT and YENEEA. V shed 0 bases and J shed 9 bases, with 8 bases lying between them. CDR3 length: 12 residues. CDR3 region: CASSLDRGKAFF. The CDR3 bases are TGTGCCAGCAGCTTAGATCGAGGGAAAGCTTTCTTT. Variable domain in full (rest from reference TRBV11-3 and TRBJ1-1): EAGVVQSPRYKIIEKKQPVAFWCNPISGHNTLYWYLQNLGQGPELLIRYENEEAVDDSQLPKDRFSAERLKGVDSTLKIQPAELGDSAVYLCASSLDRGKAFFGQGTRLTVV.

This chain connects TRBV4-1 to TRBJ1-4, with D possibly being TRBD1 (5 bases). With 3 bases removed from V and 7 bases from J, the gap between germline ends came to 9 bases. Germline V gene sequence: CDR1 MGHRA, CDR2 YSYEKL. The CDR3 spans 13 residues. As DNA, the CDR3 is TGCGCCAGCAGCCAGATTACAGGTGAAAAACTGTTTTTT. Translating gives CASSQITGEKLFF.

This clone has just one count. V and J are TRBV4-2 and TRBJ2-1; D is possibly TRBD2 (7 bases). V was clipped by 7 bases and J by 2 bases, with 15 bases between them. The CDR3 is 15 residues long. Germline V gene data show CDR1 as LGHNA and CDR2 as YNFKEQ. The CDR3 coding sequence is TGTGCCAGCAAACTCGAGGGGGGGGCCTACAATGAGCAGTTCTTC. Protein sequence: CASKLEGGAYNEQFF.

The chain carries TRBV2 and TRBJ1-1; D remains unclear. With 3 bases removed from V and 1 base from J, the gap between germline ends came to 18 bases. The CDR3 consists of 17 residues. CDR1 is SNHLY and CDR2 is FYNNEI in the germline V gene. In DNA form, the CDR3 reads TGTGCCAGCAGTGACTCGGCGGGTGTTAGGGCGAACACTGAAGCTTTCTTT. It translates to CASSDSAGVRANTEAFF. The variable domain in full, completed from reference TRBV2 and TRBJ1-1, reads EPEVTQTPSHQVTQMGQEVILRCVPISNHLYFYWYRQILGQKVEFLVSFYNNEISEKSEIFDDQFSVERPDGSNFTLKIRSTKLEDSAMYFCASSDSAGVRANTEAFFGQGTRLTVV.

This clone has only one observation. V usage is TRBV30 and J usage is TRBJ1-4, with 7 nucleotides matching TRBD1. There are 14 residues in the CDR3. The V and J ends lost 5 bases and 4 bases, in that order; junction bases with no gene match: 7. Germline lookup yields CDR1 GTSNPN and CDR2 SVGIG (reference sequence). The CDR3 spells CAWSKGQHNEKLFF. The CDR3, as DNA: TGTGCCTGGTCTAAGGGACAGCATAATGAAAAACTGTTTTTT.